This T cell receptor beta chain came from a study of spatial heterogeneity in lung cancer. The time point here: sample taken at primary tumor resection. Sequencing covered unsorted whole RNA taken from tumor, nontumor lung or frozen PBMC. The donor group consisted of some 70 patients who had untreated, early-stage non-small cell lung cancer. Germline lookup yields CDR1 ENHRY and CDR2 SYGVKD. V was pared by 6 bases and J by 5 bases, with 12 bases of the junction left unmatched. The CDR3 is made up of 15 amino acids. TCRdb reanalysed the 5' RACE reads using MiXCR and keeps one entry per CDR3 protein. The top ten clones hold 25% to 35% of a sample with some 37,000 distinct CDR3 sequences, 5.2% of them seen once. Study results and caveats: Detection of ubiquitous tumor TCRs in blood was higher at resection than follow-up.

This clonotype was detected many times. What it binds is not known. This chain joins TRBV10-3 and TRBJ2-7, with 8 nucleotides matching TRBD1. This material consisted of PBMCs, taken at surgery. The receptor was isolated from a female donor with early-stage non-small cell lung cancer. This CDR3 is CAISKDDRGSDEQYF. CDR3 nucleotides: TGTGCCATCAGCAAAGATGACAGGGGATCTGACGAGCAGTACTTC.